The 27 T cell receptor beta chains given below trace back to one sample, sequenced in a study of cytomegalovirus exposure and HLA in healthy donors. The PCR ran on 60 Vbeta and 13 Jbeta primers. Clones were read by immunoSEQ multiplex PCR, and TCRdb kept only the in-frame ones, dropping some. The sample contains 160,000 or so clones, around 83% of which appear only once. Specimen: PBMCs. These receptors were taken from a male donor in good health and CMV-seropositive.

The chain recombines TRBV4-3 with TRBJ2-5, with a weak D call TRBD2 (6 bases). CDR1 is LGHNA, CDR2 YSLEER, per germline. The V and J ends lost 3 bases and 1 base respectively, with 6 bases between them. The CDR3 contains 13 residues. The CDR3 coding sequence is TGCGCCAGCAGCCACGGGGGCCAAGAGACCCAGTACTTC. It yields the protein CASSHGGQETQYF.

The chain employs TRBV6-4 and TRBJ2-3, with 10 bases lining up with TRBD2. Trimming cost V 3 bases and J 0 bases; bases outside gene matches: 6. CDR1 and CDR2 from the germline V gene are MRHNA and SNTAGT. This CDR3 has 17 residues. This CDR3 is CASSDRGLADSTDTQYF. CDR3 sequence (DNA): TGTGCCAGCAGTGATCGAGGACTAGCGGATAGCACAGATACGCAGTATTTT.

This clone was recorded once. The sample contains more than one DNA sequence encoding this CDR3. The V and J genes are TRBV5-4 and TRBJ2-7; D gene ambiguous. V dropped 0 bases and J dropped 0 bases, with 10 bases sitting between them. CDR3 size: 15 residues. Germline CDR1 is SGHNT and CDR2 is YYREEE (reference sequence). Here the CDR3 DNA reads TGTGCCAGCAGCTTGGGAACGGTTAGCTCCTACGAGCAGTACTTC. It translates to CASSLGTVSSYEQYF.

To note about this clone: Within the sample, other DNA sequences also encode this same CDR3. The chain joins TRBV27 to TRBJ2-7, with TRBD1 matching over 9 bases. Germline V gives CDR1 MNHEY, CDR2 SMNVEV (reference sequence). This CDR3 is built from 14 residues. With 6 bases clipped from V and 3 bases from J, the junction kept 6 bases outside the gene matches. CDR3 in amino acids: CASSSPGQGYEQYF. The DNA of the CDR3 is TGTGCCAGCAGCTCTCCGGGACAGGGCTACGAGCAGTACTTC.

The rearrangement joins TRBV15 to TRBJ1-2, with 7 bases lining up with TRBD1. The CDR3 spans 12 residues. Germline lookup yields CDR1 LNHNV and CDR2 YYDKDF (reference sequence). With V trimmed by 9 bases and J by 4 bases, 5 bases remained unmatched. CDR3 DNA sequence: TGTGCCACAGGGGGCCCCTCCTATGGCTACACCTTC. Protein product: CATGGPSYGYTF.

This clone was seen a few times. The chain has TRBV6-4 and TRBJ2-2; 7 bases agree with TRBD2. CDR1 and CDR2 from the germline V gene are MRHNA and SNTAGT. The CDR3 consists of 13 residues. V gave up 4 bases and J gave up 4 bases; unmatched junction bases: 0. The CDR3 DNA reads TGTGCCAGCAGTGGGACTAGCACCGGGGAGCTGTTTTTT. Encoded protein: CASSGTSTGELFF.

A single count supports this clone. This chain links TRBV18 with TRBJ1-3; the D is unclear. Trimming shortened V by 1 base and J by 8 bases, and 12 bases separated the two germline ends. Germline lookup yields CDR1 KGHSH and CDR2 LQKENI. The CDR3 extends over 14 amino acids. This CDR3 is CASSPLQPEDTIYF. As DNA, the CDR3 is TGTGCCAGCTCACCACTTCAACCCGAGGACACCATATATTTT. Full variable domain (outside the CDR3, taken from reference TRBV18 and TRBJ1-3): NAGVMQNPRHLVRRRGQEARLRCSPMKGHSHVYWYRQLPEEGLKFMVYLQKENIIDESGMPKERFSAEFPKEGPSILRIQQVVRGDSAAYFCASSPLQPEDTIYFGEGSWLTVV.

The rearrangement uses TRBV6-5 and TRBJ1-6; maybe TRBD1 (5 bases). From germline, CDR1 is MNHEY and CDR2 SVGAGI. Between the trimmed V and J ends, which lost 6 bases and 8 bases, there was a span of 17 bases. CDR3 length: 15 residues. CDR3 in DNA: TGTGCCAGCAGGCCCCGGGGGGTGCAGGATTCACCCCTCCACTTT. The encoded protein is CASRPRGVQDSPLHF.

The DNA for the CDR3 is TGCGCCAGCAGCCAAGACCTGAGAGGGATTGAAGCTTTCTTT. Translated: CASSQDLRGIEAFF. The rearrangement joins TRBV4-3 to TRBJ1-1; no clear D. The V and J ends lost 0 bases and 7 bases respectively, with 12 bases between them. In germline, CDR1 is LGHNA, CDR2 YSLEER. CDR3 length: 14 amino acids.

The V and J genes are TRBV6-5 and TRBJ2-7; D perhaps matches TRBD2 (5 bases). V was cut by 0 bases and J by 3 bases, with 9 bases left in between. CDR1 is MNHEY and CDR2 is SVGAGI in the germline V gene. This CDR3 contains 14 residues. CDR3 in amino acids: CASSYSLAYYEQYF. The CDR3 DNA sequence: TGTGCCAGCAGTTACTCGCTAGCTTACTACGAGCAGTACTTC.

This chain uses TRBV5-4 with TRBJ2-5, with D perhaps TRBD1 (6 bases). Germline CDR1 reads SGHNT; CDR2 reads YYREEE (reference sequence). The CDR3 is 16 residues long. The V end was cut by 0 bases, the J end by 1 base, with 13 bases between. CDR3 nucleotides: TGTGCCAGCAGCTTGGGAGGATTAGGGGGCCAAGAGACCCAGTACTTC. This encodes CASSLGGLGGQETQYF.

V is TRBV5-1 and J is TRBJ1-2, with TRBD1 as a possible D gene (6 bases). Trimming took 9 bases from V and 1 from J, leaving 13 bases between them. CDR1 SGHRS and CDR2 YFSETQ come from the germline V gene. The CDR3 runs 13 residues. The CDR3, as DNA: TGCGCCACGGGGGGCGATGATAACTATGGCTACACCTTC. Residues: CATGGDDNYGYTF.

This sequence joins TRBV7-9 and TRBJ1-1, with D possibly TRBD1 on 5 matching bases. Germline CDR1 SEHNR, CDR2 FQNEAQ (reference sequence). Trimming removed 1 base from V and 1 base from J, with 7 bases in between. The CDR3 contains 14 residues. The CDR3 bases are TGTGCCAGCAGCTTAGTACAGGCGAACACTGAAGCTTTCTTT. Amino acid sequence: CASSLVQANTEAFF.

The V and J genes are TRBV19 and TRBJ1-5; the match to TRBD1 covers 7 bases. The CDR3 is made up of 15 amino acids. J was trimmed by 3 bases and V by 7 bases; bases with no gene match: 9. The V gene's germline CDR1 is LNHDA and CDR2 SQIVND (reference sequence). The CDR3 here is CASIPTGVPNQPQHF. The CDR3 bases are TGTGCCAGTATTCCAACAGGGGTCCCCAATCAGCCCCAGCATTTT.

The chain joins TRBV5-6 to TRBJ1-6; a possible D gene is TRBD1 (6 bases). This CDR3 spans 15 amino acids. Trimming shortened V by 1 base and J by 10 bases, and 15 bases separated the two germline ends. CDR1 and CDR2 from the germline V gene are SGHDT and YYEEEE. The CDR3: CASSLRGYGGSPLHF. Here the CDR3 DNA reads TGTGCCAGCAGCTTGAGGGGGTACGGTGGATCACCCCTCCACTTT.

The rearrangement joins TRBV6-1 to TRBJ1-1; 8 bases fit TRBD1. Germline V gives CDR1 MNHNS, CDR2 SASEGT. Trimming removed 5 bases from V and 4 bases from J; junction bases left unmatched: 3. The CDR3 is 13 residues long. The CDR3 DNA reads TGTGCCAGCAGTAACCAGGGGGCCACTGAAGCTTTCTTT. The encoded protein is CASSNQGATEAFF.

The V gene is TRBV30, the J gene TRBJ1-1; D unresolved. Looked up from germline, CDR1 is GTSNPN and CDR2 is SVGIG (reference sequence). Trimming removed 3 bases at V and 5 bases at J, with 7 bases between. The CDR3 length is 11 residues. The CDR3 sequence: CAWSSLTEAFF. The CDR3 coding sequence is TGTGCCTGGAGCTCGTTGACTGAAGCTTTCTTT. Filled out from reference TRBV30 and TRBJ1-1, the complete variable domain reads SQTIHQWPATLVQPVGSPLSLECTVEGTSNPNLYWYRQAAGRGLQLLFYSVGIGQISSEVPQNLSASRPQDRQFILSSKKLLLSDSGFYLCAWSSLTEAFFGQGTRLTVV.

The chain has TRBV19 and TRBJ1-1; D possibly corresponds to TRBD1 (6 bases). The CDR3 covers 14 residues. Trimming removed 4 bases at V and 0 bases at J, with 9 bases between. CDR1 and CDR2 (germline): LNHDA, SQIVND (reference sequence). CDR3: CASSKDSLNTEAFF. DNA of the CDR3: TGTGCCAGTAGTAAGGACAGCTTGAACACTGAAGCTTTCTTT.

Remarks on this clone: At one end, the junction sequence differs from germline, possibly due to a read error. The chain carries TRBV7-9 and TRBJ1-2, with TRBD1 matching 7 bases. The germline V gene encodes CDR1 SEHNR and CDR2 FQNEAQ (reference sequence). The CDR3 sequence is 15 residues long. The CDR3 bases are TGTTCCAGCAGCTCCGGACAGGCAGCAAACTATGGCTACACCTTC. Translation gives CSSSSGQAANYGYTF. The full variable domain, its missing parts supplied by reference TRBV7-9 and TRBJ1-2, is DTGVSQNPRHKITKRGQNVTFRCDPISEHNRLYWYRQTLGQGPEFLTYFQNEAQLEKSRLLSDRFSAERPKGSFSTLEIQRTEQGDSAMYLCSSSSGQAANYGYTFGSGTRLTVV.

This clone was observed a few times. The chain joins TRBV10-2 to TRBJ1-5, with a possible D match to TRBD1 (5 bases). Per the germline V gene, CDR1 is WSHSY and CDR2 is SAAADI. V gave up 3 bases and J gave up 6 bases, with 12 bases separating them. The CDR3 length is 14 residues. CDR3 residues: CASSDGGRGQPQHF. As DNA, the CDR3 is TGCGCCAGCAGTGACGGGGGGAGAGGTCAGCCCCAGCATTTT.

This chain connects TRBV28 to TRBJ1-1, with 9 bases that match TRBD1. The CDR3 is 12 amino acids. CDR1 is MDHEN, CDR2 SYDVKM, per germline. V dropped 4 bases and J dropped 11; count of bases not matched to a gene: 5. CDR3: CASSSQGARAFF. The CDR3 DNA is TGTGCCAGCAGTTCACAGGGGGCTCGGGCTTTCTTT.

The chain combines TRBV5-4 with TRBJ1-1; 9 bases are shared with TRBD1. V shed 5 bases and J 4 bases; nucleotides not matched to a gene: 6. The CDR3 runs to 14 residues. CDR1 and CDR2 from the germline V gene are SGHNT and YYREEE (reference sequence). This CDR3 reads CASRRGDRVTEAFF. The CDR3 DNA reads TGTGCCAGCAGAAGGGGGGACAGGGTCACTGAAGCTTTCTTT.

Remarks on this clone: The junction departs from the called germline gene at one end, perhaps through a read error. CDR3 sequence reads: CSSSSLTGGVGGYTF. Written as DNA, the CDR3 is TGTTCCAGCAGCTCCCTTACAGGGGGCGTCGGGGGCTACACCTTC. This chain joins TRBV7-9 and TRBJ1-2; 9 bases agree with TRBD1. Germline V gene lookup returns CDR1 SEHNR and CDR2 FQNEAQ (reference sequence). This CDR3 has 15 amino acids.

The V and J genes are TRBV28 and TRBJ2-1; 9 bases agree with TRBD2. This CDR3 spans 18 amino acids. V dropped 7 bases and J dropped 7; count of bases not matched to a gene: 20. Germline V gene lookup returns CDR1 MDHEN and CDR2 SYDVKM. This chain's CDR3 is CASTPRRDLFSGRNEQFF. In DNA, the CDR3 is TGTGCCAGCACCCCCCGCAGGGACCTTTTTAGCGGGAGAAATGAGCAGTTCTTC.

This CDR3 reads CASSDRDRANGELFF. CDR3 bases: TGTGCCAGCTCTGACCGGGACAGGGCGAACGGGGAGCTGTTTTTT. The chain joins TRBV18 to TRBJ2-2, with 9 bases fitting TRBD1. The CDR3 sequence is 15 residues long. The J segment lost 7 bases and the V segment lost 6 bases, leaving 9 bases of the junction unmatched. Per germline, CDR1 KGHSH and CDR2 LQKENI.

The chain is built from TRBV5-6 and TRBJ2-7; tentative D call: TRBD2 (7 bases). Looked up from germline, CDR1 is SGHDT and CDR2 is YYEEEE. This CDR3 is built from 17 residues. Trimming stripped 2 bases from V and 1 base from J, with 19 bases between. CDR3 in DNA: TGTGCCAGCAGCTTAAGCCACGGGCGGGGGCTTTCCTACGAGCAGTACTTC. Translation gives CASSLSHGRGLSYEQYF. Filled out from reference TRBV5-6 and TRBJ2-7, the complete variable domain reads DAGVTQSPTHLIKTRGQQVTLRCSPKSGHDTVSWYQQALGQGPQFIFQYYEEEERQRGNFPDRFSGHQFPNYSSELNVNALLLGDSALYLCASSLSHGRGLSYEQYFGPGTRLTVT.

Remarks on this clone: An end of the junction differs from the germline gene, which may be a read error. The genes are TRBV9 and TRBJ2-6, with 9 bases that match TRBD2. CDR1 is SGDLS, CDR2 YYNGEE, per germline. The CDR3 is 20 residues long. The CDR3 loop reads CASSTPRGGLQSSGANGLTF. DNA of the CDR3: TGTGCCAGCAGCACCCCGCGGGGGGGACTCCAGAGCTCTGGGGCCAACGGCCTGACTTTC.